The entry that follows covers one T cell receptor (beta chain) sequence. Its antigen is not known. With the ViraFEST assay, the study expanded antigen-specific CD4+ T cells using viral peptide pools, then sequenced them. Subsequent to 10 days of culture, CD4+ T cells were isolated. Two-dose vaccination with either BNT162b2 or mRNA-1273 was given to the participants. Trimming cost V 7 bases and J 7 bases, with 17 bases left between them. Germline lookup yields CDR1 MNHEY and CDR2 SVGAGI. This CDR3 region has 14 residues. This specimen comes from a study of vaccination effects on CD4 cells after COVID-19. Produced via immunoSEQ multiplex PCR; TCRdb's table is partial and in-frame only. The table lists tens of thousands of clones, approximately 82% of them singletons, with 0.95% to 1.5% in the top ten.

J is TRBJ1-5 and V is TRBV6-5; TRBD1 is a possible D gene (5 bases). The starting material was CD4+ T cells from PBMCs cultured with HCoV-229E spike peptides, obtained after COVID-19 vaccination. This TCR derives from a human donor who received a COVID-19 vaccine. Here the CDR3 DNA reads TGTGCCAGCAAGCTCGCGGGGGGAGGCCAGCCCCAGCATTTT. Its protein product is CASKLAGGGQPQHF.